Presented here are 26 T cell receptor beta chains from one specimen sequenced in a study of blood T cells in healthy people across ages. A sample-barcoded 5' primer and a J-beta primer mix were used in a second PCR of roughly 6 to 11 cycles. From the 5' RACE reads, TCRdb called clonotypes with MiXCR, one entry per CDR3 protein. The table includes fewer than 750,000 distinct CDR3 sequences, about 45% detected once. Sequencing was performed on blood. The receptors stem from a man at least 80 years old in good health.

V usage is TRBV7-2 and J usage is TRBJ2-5, with 7 bases lining up with TRBD1. The CDR3 runs 13 residues. The germline V gene encodes CDR1 SGHTA and CDR2 FQGNSA. V trimming: 0 bases; J trimming: 9 bases; junction bases outside the gene matches: 4. CDR3 residues: CASSLADQGAQYF. The DNA for the CDR3 is TGTGCCAGCAGCTTAGCTGACCAGGGGGCCCAGTACTTC.

This clonotype came up once. A much larger clone sits a single nucleotide away, making a read error possible. This chain uses TRBV29-1 with TRBJ2-4, with D unresolved. Between the trimmed V and J ends, which lost 7 bases and 1 base, there was a span of 11 bases. The CDR3 contains 13 residues. The V gene's germline CDR1 is SQVTM and CDR2 ANQGSEA. The chain's CDR3 is CSAVYSAKNIQYF. In DNA form, the CDR3 reads TGCAGCGCTGTATACAGCGCCAAAAACATTCAGTACTTC.

Only a few counts were recorded for this clonotype. The chain recombines TRBV29-1 with TRBJ2-1, with no clear D. There are 13 residues in the CDR3. Trimming stripped 6 bases from V and 2 bases from J, with 11 bases between. Germline V gene sequence: CDR1 SQVTM, CDR2 ANQGSEA. CDR3: CSVSTRTYNEQFF. CDR3 sequence (DNA): TGCAGCGTCTCGACACGAACCTACAATGAGCAGTTCTTC.

The chain combines TRBV5-6 with TRBJ1-2; a weak D match, TRBD1 (5 bases). CDR3 length: 14 residues. V lost 4 bases to trimming and J lost 7 bases, with 17 bases between them. Germline-derived CDR1 and CDR2 are SGHDT and YYEEEE. The chain's CDR3 is CASSARGWGFGYTF. The CDR3 DNA reads as TGTGCCAGCAGCGCGCGCGGGTGGGGGTTTGGCTACACCTTC.

Of note for this clonotype: An end of the junction differs from the germline gene, which may be a read error. The chain has TRBV20-1 and TRBJ2-3, with TRBD2 matching over 9 bases. The CDR3 runs to 13 residues. Germline V gives CDR1 DFQATT, CDR2 SNEGSKA (reference sequence). CDR3 DNA sequence: TGCAGTGCGAGAGGGACTAGCTCAGATACGCAGTATTTT. Its protein is CSARGTSSDTQYF.

This rearrangement joins TRBV11-2 to TRBJ2-5; 10 nucleotides line up with TRBD1. This CDR3 contains 16 residues. V lost 0 bases and J lost 5; bases outside the gene matches: 6. Per the germline V gene, CDR1 is SGHAT and CDR2 is FQNNGV. The CDR3 DNA is TGTGCCAGCAGCTTAGACCTCGACAGGGGGCTGGAGACCCAGTACTTC. This translates into CASSLDLDRGLETQYF.

This clonotype was picked up a small number of times. The chain is built from TRBV4-3 and TRBJ2-7, with D unclear. This CDR3 comprises 13 residues. The V end was cut by 2 bases, the J end by 3 bases, with 8 bases between. Germline assignment: CDR1 LGHNA and CDR2 YSLEER. This CDR3 is CASSQRVNYEQYF. CDR3 nucleotide sequence: TGCGCCAGCAGCCAACGGGTAAACTACGAGCAGTACTTC.

About this clonotype: The junction departs from germline at one end; a sequencing error may be responsible. The V call is TRBV7-9, the J call TRBJ2-1, with D possibly being TRBD1 (5 bases). The CDR3 contains 15 residues. Germline assignment: CDR1 SEHNR and CDR2 FQNEAQ (reference sequence). The CDR3, as DNA: TGCGCCAGCAGCTTACGTGGGGCCGGTTACAATGAGCAGTTCTTC. It specifies CASSLRGAGYNEQFF. The entire variable domain, with the rest obtained from reference TRBV7-9 and TRBJ2-1, is as follows: DTGVSQNPRHKITKRGQNVTFRCDPISEHNRLYWYRQTLGQGPEFLTYFQNEAQLEKSRLLSDRFSAERPKGSFSTLEIQRTEQGDSAMYLCASSLRGAGYNEQFFGPGTRLTVL.

The chain couples TRBV7-2 to TRBJ1-1, with a weak D call TRBD1 (6 bases). The CDR3 has 16 residues. Germline CDR1 and CDR2: SGHTA and FQGNSA. V lost 2 bases to trimming and J lost 0 bases, with 13 bases between them. Here the CDR3 DNA reads TGTGCCAGCAGCTTACAGGGGCCTACCTTGAACACTGAAGCTTTCTTT. It encodes CASSLQGPTLNTEAFF.

The chain combines TRBV9 with TRBJ2-3; TRBD2 aligns across 12 bases. CDR3 length equals 16 residues. V shed 6 bases and J 2 bases; nucleotides not matched to a gene: 7. Germline V CDR1 and CDR2: SGDLS, YYNGEE. CDR3 sequence: CASTPGLAGTTDTQYF. The CDR3 DNA is TGTGCCAGCACCCCGGGACTAGCGGGTACCACAGATACGCAGTATTTT.

The chain links TRBV3-1 to TRBJ1-2, with D maybe TRBD1 (6 bases). This CDR3 spans 15 amino acids. CDR1 is LGHDT and CDR2 is YNNKEL in the germline V gene (reference sequence). Trimming left V 2 bases short and J 1 base short, with 11 bases between. The CDR3 here is CASSQQGSGNYGYTF. In nucleotides, the CDR3 is TGTGCCAGCAGCCAACAGGGGTCGGGTAACTATGGCTACACCTTC.

This clonotype was counted once. This chain joins TRBV10-3 and TRBJ2-7; D remains unclear. V shed 2 bases and J shed 4 bases, with 12 bases lying between them. The germline V gene encodes CDR1 ENHRY and CDR2 SYGVKD. CDR3 length: 14 residues. CDR3 in amino acids: CAISERPDGYEQYF. The CDR3, as DNA: TGTGCCATCAGTGAGCGCCCGGACGGGTACGAGCAGTACTTC.

This clonotype was found a few times. This chain links TRBV20-1 with TRBJ2-1, with D possibly being TRBD2 (5 bases). V was pared by 1 base and J by 10 bases, with 11 bases between. CDR1 is DFQATT and CDR2 is SNEGSKA in the germline V gene (reference sequence). The CDR3 has 12 amino acids. The CDR3 is CSARGSGGEQFF. CDR3 DNA sequence: TGCAGTGCTAGAGGGTCAGGAGGAGAGCAGTTCTTC.

This chain links TRBV7-6 with TRBJ2-1; 9 bases fit TRBD2. This CDR3 has 17 amino acids. Germline V CDR1 and CDR2: SGHVS, FNYEAQ. V shed 1 base and J 6 bases; nucleotides not matched to a gene: 10. The CDR3 spells CASSLGGAGGPINEQFF. The CDR3 region has the DNA TGTGCCAGCAGCTTAGGAGGGGCGGGAGGGCCTATCAATGAGCAGTTCTTC.

This clonotype has at least ten counts. The chain has TRBV6-6 and TRBJ2-7; 9 bases fit TRBD2. With V trimmed by 2 bases and J by 7 bases, 9 bases remained unmatched. This CDR3 spans 15 amino acids. Germline loops: CDR1 MNHNY, CDR2 SVGAGI (reference sequence). The CDR3 loop reads CASSYLAGTPGEQYF. The DNA for the CDR3 is TGTGCCAGCAGTTACCTAGCGGGGACCCCCGGGGAGCAGTACTTC.

Only a few counts were recorded for this clonotype. The CDR3 reads CASSRQGGYEKLFF. CDR3 bases: TGTGCCAGCAGTCGACAGGGGGGGTATGAAAAACTGTTTTTT. The chain recombines TRBV6-6 with TRBJ1-4; 9 bases match TRBD1. CDR3 length: 14 amino acids. V shed 5 bases and J 6 bases; nucleotides not matched to a gene: 4. CDR1 is MNHNY and CDR2 is SVGAGI in the germline V gene (reference sequence).

J is TRBJ2-1 and V is TRBV12-3 or TRBV12-4, with TRBD1 matching over 10 bases. V shed 4 bases, J shed 14 bases, and the junction held 11 bases outside the gene matches. The CDR3 contains 14 residues. The CDR3 DNA follows: TGTGCCAGCAGTTCTTCAAGACAGGGGGCGGGAAAGTTCTTC. The encoded protein is CASSSSRQGAGKFF.

This clonotype has a single count. The rearrangement joins TRBV7-2 to TRBJ2-3; D unresolved. Deletions cut 5 bases from V and 2 bases from J, with 20 bases between. This CDR3 spans 17 amino acids. Germline V gene sequence: CDR1 SGHTA, CDR2 FQGNSA. In DNA form, the CDR3 reads TGTGCCAGCAGCCCCGGGTTTGGCCCGAAGAACACAGATACGCAGTATTTT. Encoded protein: CASSPGFGPKNTDTQYF.

The V gene is TRBV11-2, the J gene TRBJ2-7; D gene uncertain. Looked up from germline, CDR1 is SGHAT and CDR2 is FQNNGV. CDR3 length: 13 residues. Trimming took 0 bases from V and 3 from J, leaving 6 bases between them. The CDR3 coding sequence is TGTGCCAGCAGCTTAGAGGATTTCTACGAGCAGTACTTC. Encoded protein: CASSLEDFYEQYF.

This clonotype came up many times. V and J are TRBV6-6 and TRBJ1-1; 8 bases align to TRBD1. This CDR3 is built from 15 residues. Trimming cost V 4 bases and J 3 bases; bases outside gene matches: 7. CDR1 and CDR2 from the germline V gene are MNHNY and SVGAGI (reference sequence). Here the CDR3 reads CASSSTGAAYTEAFF. The CDR3 DNA is TGTGCCAGCAGTTCGACAGGGGCGGCGTACACTGAAGCTTTCTTT.

The chain couples TRBV5-1 to TRBJ2-3; 8 nucleotides line up with TRBD1. J gave up 1 base and V 2 bases, and 3 bases lay outside the gene matches. The CDR3 runs to 15 residues. The germline V gene encodes CDR1 SGHRS and CDR2 YFSETQ. The CDR3 is CASSFRGQGTDTQYF. The DNA of the CDR3 is TGCGCCAGCAGCTTCCGGGGACAGGGCACAGATACGCAGTATTTT.

This sequence joins TRBV6-6 and TRBJ2-1; D gene unclear. CDR3 length: 15 amino acids. V was shortened by 2 bases and J by 6 bases, with 14 bases between the two germline ends. The germline V gene encodes CDR1 MNHNY and CDR2 SVGAGI (reference sequence). The CDR3 sequence is CASSYGVTSGNEQFF. DNA for the CDR3: TGTGCCAGCAGTTACGGGGTCACTTCGGGCAATGAGCAGTTCTTC.

This clonotype was counted a few times. The rearrangement uses TRBV7-9 and TRBJ2-3; 8 bases are a match to TRBD1. J was trimmed by 5 bases and V by 5 bases; bases with no gene match: 3. Germline V lookup: CDR1 SEHNR, CDR2 FQNEAQ (reference sequence). CDR3 length: 13 amino acids. CDR3 bases: TGTGCCAGCAGCATCGGGACAGGAGATACGCAGTATTTT. Protein: CASSIGTGDTQYF.

This clonotype occurred a few times. V is TRBV7-2 and J is TRBJ2-7; D possibly corresponds to TRBD2 (6 bases). Trimming left V 3 bases short and J 4 bases short, with 13 bases between. Germline V lookup: CDR1 SGHTA, CDR2 FQGNSA. The CDR3 is 14 residues long. The CDR3 DNA is TGTGCCAGCAGCTTTGGGGGGTCAAAATACGAGCAGTACTTC. Its translation is CASSFGGSKYEQYF.

The chain links TRBV11-2 to TRBJ2-2; 8 nucleotides align to TRBD2. Trimming removed 5 bases from V and 4 bases from J; junction bases left unmatched: 9. This CDR3 has 16 amino acids. Germline V CDR1 and CDR2: SGHAT, FQNNGV. The CDR3 loop is CASSPNSGAGTGELFF. CDR3 nucleotides: TGTGCCAGCAGCCCCAATAGCGGGGCGGGCACCGGGGAGCTGTTTTTT.

A few counts support this clonotype. The CDR3 DNA follows: TGCAGTGCTACACGACAGGGTTGGAGCTCCTACGAGCAGTACTTC. Protein product: CSATRQGWSSYEQYF. This rearrangement joins TRBV20-1 to TRBJ2-7, with 7 bases that match TRBD1. CDR1 is DFQATT, CDR2 SNEGSKA, per germline (reference sequence). J was trimmed by 0 bases and V by 4 bases; bases with no gene match: 9. CDR3 length: 15 amino acids.